What follows describes a single T cell receptor beta chain. In the original processing: Researchers report that nucleated cell counts were estimated from reference gene primer amplification. Assay: immunoSEQ multiplex PCR; the TCRdb copy retains only in-frame clones and omits some. V, J and clone size are those of that table, while D and trimming were read from the DNA. The sample lists about 220,000 clones, approximately 80% occurring once. These data originate in a study of blood T cell repertoires in COVID-19. Study details: Acute-phase and convalescent COVID-19 samples originated in the United States, Italy and Spain. Nucleic acid was either cDNA or gDNA, and it came from T cells, B-cell-depleted T cells, or PBMCs.

Germline V lookup: CDR1 MGHRA, CDR2 YSYEKL. The length of the CDR3 is 20 residues. V was clipped by 0 bases and J by 5 bases, with 25 bases between them. This sequence joins TRBV4-1 and TRBJ1-4, with TRBD1 as a possible D gene (5 bases). The sequenced material came from peripheral blood. This receptor was identified in a woman aged 60-75 years who had recovered from COVID-19. The CDR3: CASSQDIRQGVYRVNEKLFF. CDR3 bases: TGCGCCAGCAGCCAAGATATCCGGCAGGGCGTTTACAGAGTCAATGAAAAACTGTTTTTT.